Listed below are T cell receptor beta chains from one sample, sequenced in a study of cytomegalovirus exposure and HLA in healthy donors. The data were produced by immunoSEQ multiplex PCR, yet TCRdb's version contains in-frame clones alone and is incomplete. Among about 360,000 clones listed, just over 85% were seen once. Material: PBMCs. The receptors were gathered from a woman under 30 in good health and CMV-seronegative. Each CDR3 is given with its conserved first and last residue.

v_call cdr3_aa
TRBV28 CASSFRGQGGNEQYF
TRBV2 CASSAFLGTDRWTQYF
TRBV28 CASRQTDRGRRTSTYTF
TRBV25-1 CASSPLLEVNYGYTF
TRBV4-1 CASSFNRGLGNTGELFF
TRBV21-1 CASSSRVAGGPEQYF
TRBV7-3 CASSLGPWDSHQETQYF
TRBV5-1 CASSRTSATNEKLFF
TRBV30 CAWSVGAGLQETQYF
TRBV27 CASSSYRVRGEQYF
TRBV10-2 CASRARGFAETQYF
TRBV27 CASSSLLQGGGMNTEAFF
TRBV29-1 CSVAGTGTGRGYTF
TRBV7-9 CASSLEGAIYGYTF
TRBV27 CASSFGRGNTEAFF
TRBV9 CASSVPLGHSPNF
TRBV9 CASRDGQGATEAFF
TRBV11-2 CASSFGGNEKLFF
TRBV4-1 CASGPGQGHYGYTF
TRBV6-1 CASSDPGDRGADEQFF
TRBV11-2 CASSPSSDRGSPYNEQFF
TRBV6-1 CASGGRGNYNEQFF
TRBV7-8 CASSLPGTGDFDEQFF
TRBV5-3 CARSSRRGVLSYNEQFF
TRBV7-9 CASSPGLAGGGGEQFF
TRBV2 CASSRQGETYNEQFF
TRBV27 CASSLSRRGWAGANVLTF
TRBV5-1 CASSLTGKSSGNTIYF
TRBV20-1 CSARGYDEQYF
TRBV11-2 CASSLVQDSYEQYF
TRBV6-1 CASSEQRGGSDTQYF
TRBV30 CARQEGTETPLHF
TRBV4-2 CASSQEKLAGADTQYF